This entry lists 23 T cell receptor beta chains sequenced from one sample in a study of immune cell composition in non-small cell lung cancer. Assay used: immunoSEQ multiplex PCR; TCRdb lists only in-frame clones, some missing. The repertoire holds over 6,000 clones, with roughly 78% as singletons. Sequencing was done on a sample of lung tumor tissue. Source of these receptors: a human donor with non-small cell lung cancer.

V is TRBV11-3 and J is TRBJ2-1, with a weak D call TRBD2 (5 bases). CDR3 size: 14 residues. Germline assignment: CDR1 SGHNT and CDR2 YENEEA. Trimming left V 0 bases short and J 15 bases short, with 18 bases between. The CDR3 here is CASSLDLGDPKLFF. Written as DNA, the CDR3 is TGTGCCAGCAGCTTAGATCTCGGGGATCCTAAGTTGTTCTTC.

The chain recombines TRBV30 with TRBJ2-7; TRBD1 matches 9 bases. The CDR3 has 14 amino acids. With 1 base clipped from V and 7 bases from J, the junction kept 8 bases outside the gene matches. Germline V gene lookup returns CDR1 GTSNPN and CDR2 SVGIG (reference sequence). In nucleotides, the CDR3 is TGTGCCTGGAGTGATTACAGGGGGCCGGGTGAGCAGTACTTC. Its translation: CAWSDYRGPGEQYF.

V gene TRBV7-6 combines with J gene TRBJ2-3; D uncertain. The CDR3 is 13 amino acids. V was clipped by 2 bases and J by 3 bases, with 6 bases between them. Per the germline V gene, CDR1 is SGHVS and CDR2 is FNYEAQ. In DNA form, the CDR3 reads TGTGCCAGCAGCTTATCGAGAACAGATACGCAGTATTTT. Translation gives CASSLSRTDTQYF.

The rearrangement links TRBV5-8 to TRBJ1-5; TRBD1 agrees at 7 bases. The CDR3 contains 14 residues. J was trimmed by 6 bases and V by 4 bases; bases with no gene match: 7. CDR1 is SGHTS and CDR2 is YDEGEE in the germline V gene. The CDR3 DNA follows: TGTGCCAGCAGCAGACAGGGCGGGGCTCAGCCCCAGCATTTT. Residues: CASSRQGGAQPQHF.

This clone was observed a single time. The chain has TRBV10-3 and TRBJ2-3; TRBD2 matches at 12 bases. The CDR3 runs 15 residues. The V segment lost 4 bases and the J segment 3 bases; nucleotides outside the gene matches: 2. The germline CDR1 and CDR2 sequences are ENHRY and SYGVKD. The chain's CDR3 is CAISVLAGGTDTQYF. The CDR3 region has the DNA TGTGCCATCAGTGTACTAGCGGGGGGAACAGATACGCAGTATTTT.

This clone is a singleton in its sample. V gene TRBV29-1 combines with J gene TRBJ2-1; 10 nucleotides match TRBD1. The CDR3 spans 13 residues. V trimming: 3 bases; J trimming: 9 bases; junction bases outside the gene matches: 5. Germline CDR1 is SQVTM and CDR2 is ANQGSEA. The CDR3 reads CSVEGQGRGEQFF. CDR3 sequence (DNA): TGCAGCGTTGAGGGACAGGGGCGAGGTGAGCAGTTCTTC.

The rearrangement uses TRBV18 and TRBJ2-3; 15 bases align to TRBD2. V gave up 3 bases and J gave up 1 base; unmatched junction bases: 5. The CDR3 is 18 amino acids. Looked up from germline, CDR1 is KGHSH and CDR2 is LQKENI. CDR3 DNA sequence: TGTGCCAGCTCACCCGGGACTAGCGGGGGGCCTTGCACAGATACGCAGTATTTT. Translating gives CASSPGTSGGPCTDTQYF.

V usage is TRBV7-2 and J usage is TRBJ2-7; no reliable D call. This CDR3 spans 15 amino acids. Between the trimmed V and J ends, which lost 5 bases and 2 bases, there was a span of 16 bases. Germline CDR1 reads SGHTA; CDR2 reads FQGNSA. The CDR3 protein is CASSPHWVATYEQYF. The CDR3 coding sequence is TGTGCCAGCAGCCCCCATTGGGTGGCAACCTACGAGCAGTACTTC.

V gene TRBV18 combines with J gene TRBJ2-2, with no clear D. V dropped 5 bases and J dropped 3 bases, with 7 bases sitting between them. The CDR3 covers 13 residues. Germline values: CDR1 KGHSH, CDR2 LQKENI. DNA of the CDR3: TGTGCCAGCTCATCATTGGACACCGGGGAGCTGTTTTTT. Its protein is CASSSLDTGELFF.

This clone showed up just once. This rearrangement joins TRBV5-8 to TRBJ1-5; D perhaps matches TRBD1 (6 bases). This CDR3 spans 14 amino acids. The V and J ends lost 1 base and 3 bases respectively, with 8 bases between them. Germline CDR1 and CDR2: SGHTS and YDEGEE. The CDR3 protein is CASSLWGPNQPQHF. CDR3 in DNA: TGTGCCAGCAGCTTGTGGGGGCCCAATCAGCCCCAGCATTTT.

This chain joins TRBV19 and TRBJ2-2; 8 bases are a match to TRBD2. The V gene end was trimmed by 1 base and the J gene end by 7 bases; junction bases not matched to a gene: 11. The CDR3 is made up of 17 amino acids. Germline CDR1 reads LNHDA; CDR2 reads SQIVND (reference sequence). This CDR3 reads CASSIGRVAGWHGELFF. CDR3 sequence (DNA): TGTGCCAGTAGTATAGGACGGGTAGCGGGGTGGCACGGGGAGCTGTTTTTT.

The chain links TRBV6-6 to TRBJ1-1; 9 bases agree with TRBD1. The CDR3 is 11 residues long. Per the germline V gene, CDR1 is MNHNY and CDR2 is SVGAGI (reference sequence). Losses at the gene ends were 7 bases for V and 14 bases for J; bases not matched to a gene: 8. The CDR3 spells CASTPGQGTFF. Written as DNA, the CDR3 is TGTGCCAGCACCCCGGGACAGGGTACGTTCTTT.

Here the CDR3 reads CASSAGETSTDTQYF. CDR3 coding DNA: TGTGCCAGCAGTGCTGGCGAGACTAGCACAGATACGCAGTATTTT. The gene calls are TRBV6-4 and TRBJ2-3; D unresolved. The germline CDR1 and CDR2 sequences are MRHNA and SNTAGT. V was trimmed by 4 bases and J by 0 bases, leaving 11 bases between them. This CDR3 has 15 amino acids.

This clone was detected only once. The chain employs TRBV6-1 and TRBJ1-6; D gene uncertain. The CDR3 has 14 residues. V gave up 4 bases and J gave up 2 bases, with 6 bases separating them. Germline V lookup: CDR1 MNHNS, CDR2 SASEGT. CDR3 nucleotides: TGTGCCAGCAGTGCCGGCCCCTATAATTCACCCCTCCACTTT. Encoded protein: CASSAGPYNSPLHF.

The chain has TRBV6-5 and TRBJ1-2; 11 nucleotides match TRBD1. J gave up 10 bases and V 2 bases, and 3 bases lay outside the gene matches. Germline V lookup: CDR1 MNHEY, CDR2 SVGAGI. The CDR3 runs 13 residues. This CDR3 is CASSYGQGAPYTF. The DNA of the CDR3 is TGTGCCAGCAGTTACGGACAGGGGGCCCCCTACACCTTC.

A note on this clone: This CDR3 is also generated by other DNA sequences in the sample. This chain uses TRBV2 with TRBJ2-2, with TRBD2 matching over 7 bases. V lost 5 bases and J lost 7; bases outside the gene matches: 10. Germline V gene data show CDR1 as SNHLY and CDR2 as FYNNEI. The CDR3 sequence is 15 residues long. The CDR3 DNA reads TGTGCCAGCAGTAGGGGCGGGGGTGGGGACGGGGAGCTGTTTTTT. This encodes CASSRGGGGDGELFF. Variable domain in full (rest from reference TRBV2 and TRBJ2-2): EPEVTQTPSHQVTQMGQEVILRCVPISNHLYFYWYRQILGQKVEFLVSFYNNEISEKSEIFDDQFSVERPDGSNFTLKIRSTKLEDSAMYFCASSRGGGGDGELFFGEGSRLTVL.

The genes are TRBV5-6 and TRBJ1-6; 8 bases are shared with TRBD1. J was trimmed by 7 bases and V by 3 bases; bases with no gene match: 3. Germline lookup yields CDR1 SGHDT and CDR2 YYEEEE. This CDR3 is 14 amino acids long. The CDR3 region is CASSWTGKNSPLHF. The DNA for the CDR3 is TGTGCCAGCAGCTGGACAGGGAAAAATTCACCCCTCCACTTT. The full variable domain, in which reference TRBV5-6 and TRBJ1-6 provide the parts outside the CDR3, is DAGVTQSPTHLIKTRGQQVTLRCSPKSGHDTVSWYQQALGQGPQFIFQYYEEEERQRGNFPDRFSGHQFPNYSSELNVNALLLGDSALYLCASSWTGKNSPLHFGNGTRLTVT.

This chain links TRBV7-3 with TRBJ1-1, with 7 bases fitting TRBD1. Germline V gives CDR1 SGHTA, CDR2 FQGTGA. With V trimmed by 5 bases and J by 4 bases, 4 bases remained unmatched. The CDR3 has 13 amino acids. As DNA, the CDR3 is TGTGCCAGCAGCCCAGGGGGAATCACTGAAGCTTTCTTT. Protein product: CASSPGGITEAFF.

This chain links TRBV19 with TRBJ2-3, with 10 positions matching TRBD2. V dropped 3 bases and J dropped 2; count of bases not matched to a gene: 2. The CDR3 consists of 15 residues. Germline values: CDR1 LNHDA, CDR2 SQIVND (reference sequence). The CDR3 loop is CASSISGGLTDTQYF. The DNA for the CDR3 is TGTGCCAGTAGTATTAGCGGGGGGCTCACAGATACGCAGTATTTT.

This clone was picked up one time. The rearrangement links TRBV19 to TRBJ2-6; D might be TRBD1 or TRBD2, each matching 7 bases. The CDR3 is 19 residues long. The V end was cut by 3 bases, the J end by 0 bases, with 18 bases between. Germline CDR1 and CDR2: LNHDA and SQIVND (reference sequence). The CDR3 DNA follows: TGTGCCAGTAGTATTCCCAGACAGGGAGGGGGCTCTGGGGCCAACGTCCTGACTTTC. Translated: CASSIPRQGGGSGANVLTF.

This chain connects TRBV20-1 to TRBJ2-1; D is uncertain. Germline loops: CDR1 DFQATT, CDR2 SNEGSKA (reference sequence). V gave up 1 base and J gave up 8 bases, with 3 bases separating them. The CDR3 runs to 10 residues. The CDR3 region has the DNA TGCAGTGCTAGAGGGTATGAGCAGTTCTTC. This translates into CSARGYEQFF.

This chain connects TRBV4-3 to TRBJ2-3; D is perhaps TRBD2 (5 bases). The V gene lost 8 bases and the J gene lost 0 bases, with 9 bases spanning the gap. Looked up from germline, CDR1 is LGHNA and CDR2 is YSLEER. CDR3 size: 13 residues. This CDR3 is CASQGGSTDTQYF. Written as DNA, the CDR3 is TGCGCCAGCCAAGGAGGAAGCACAGATACGCAGTATTTT.

The rearrangement links TRBV28 to TRBJ1-1, with D perhaps matching TRBD1 (5 bases). The CDR3 loop spans 16 amino acids. With 5 bases removed from V and 5 bases from J, the gap between germline ends came to 21 bases. The germline V gene has CDR1 MDHEN and CDR2 SYDVKM. The CDR3 sequence: CASSARLGRATTEAFF. The CDR3 bases are TGTGCCAGCAGTGCACGGCTGGGCAGGGCGACGACTGAAGCTTTCTTT.